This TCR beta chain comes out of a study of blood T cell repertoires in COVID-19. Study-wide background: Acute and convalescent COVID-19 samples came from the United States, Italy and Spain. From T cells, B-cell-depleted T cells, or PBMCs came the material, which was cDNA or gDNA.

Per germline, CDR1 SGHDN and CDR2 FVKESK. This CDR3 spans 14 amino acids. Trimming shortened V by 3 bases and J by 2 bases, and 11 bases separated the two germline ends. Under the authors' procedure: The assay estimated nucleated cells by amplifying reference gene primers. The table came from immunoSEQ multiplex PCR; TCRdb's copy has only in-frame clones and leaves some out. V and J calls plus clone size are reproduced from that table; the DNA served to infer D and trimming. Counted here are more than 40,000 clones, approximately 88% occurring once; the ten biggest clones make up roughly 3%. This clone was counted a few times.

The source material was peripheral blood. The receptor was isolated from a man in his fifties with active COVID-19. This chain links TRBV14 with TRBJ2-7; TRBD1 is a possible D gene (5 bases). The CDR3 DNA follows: TGTGCCAGCAGCCAGATGCAGGGAACCTACGAGCAGTACTTC. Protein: CASSQMQGTYEQYF.